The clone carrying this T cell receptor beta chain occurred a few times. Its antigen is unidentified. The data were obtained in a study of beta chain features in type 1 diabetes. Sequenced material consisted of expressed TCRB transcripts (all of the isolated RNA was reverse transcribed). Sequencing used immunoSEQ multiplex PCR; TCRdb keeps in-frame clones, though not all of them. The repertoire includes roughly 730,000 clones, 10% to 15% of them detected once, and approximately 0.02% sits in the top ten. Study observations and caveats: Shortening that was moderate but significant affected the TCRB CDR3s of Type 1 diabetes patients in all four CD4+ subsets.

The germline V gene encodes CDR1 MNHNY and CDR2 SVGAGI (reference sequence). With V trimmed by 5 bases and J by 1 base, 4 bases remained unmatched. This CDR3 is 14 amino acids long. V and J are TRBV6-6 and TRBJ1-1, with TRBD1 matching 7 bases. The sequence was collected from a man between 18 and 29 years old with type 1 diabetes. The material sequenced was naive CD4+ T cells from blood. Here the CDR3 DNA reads TGTGCCAGCAGTCAGGGACAGCGGAACACTGAAGCTTTCTTT. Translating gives CASSQGQRNTEAFF.